One and the same sample provided the 29 T cell receptor beta chains below, sequenced in a study of technical replicates of blood from several donors. Measured with immunoSEQ multiplex PCR; TCRdb has only the in-frame clones, and not every one. The profile shows some 70,000 clones, around 95% of them singletons. Sample: T cells isolated from PBMCs. These receptors came from a human donor in good health.

The chain uses TRBV15 and TRBJ1-3; 8 nucleotides agree with TRBD1. The V gene end was trimmed by 6 bases and the J gene end by 3 bases; junction bases not matched to a gene: 7. This CDR3 comprises 15 residues. Germline CDR1 and CDR2: LNHNV and YYDKDF (reference sequence). The DNA of the CDR3 is TGTGCCACCAGTTTGGACAGGGAATTTGGAAACACCATATATTTT. Amino acids: CATSLDREFGNTIYF.

A remark on this clone: At one boundary the junction diverges from the germline segment, which might be a read error. This chain links TRBV7-7 with TRBJ2-5; 10 positions agree with TRBD1. Germline CDR1 SSHAT, CDR2 FNYEAQ (reference sequence). CDR3 size: 14 residues. The CDR3: CASSSGTGEETQYF. The CDR3 DNA sequence: TGTGCTAGCAGCTCCGGGACAGGGGAAGAGACCCAGTACTTC.

CDR3 in amino acids: CASRTIAFGQETQYF. Here the CDR3 DNA reads TGTGCCAGCAGGACTATCGCCTTCGGGCAAGAGACCCAGTACTTC. This rearrangement joins TRBV6-5 to TRBJ2-5, with a tentative D call TRBD2 (5 bases). CDR1 and CDR2 from the germline V gene are MNHEY and SVGAGI. V dropped 6 bases and J dropped 2 bases, with 16 bases sitting between them. CDR3 length: 15 amino acids.

J is TRBJ2-2 and V is TRBV28, with D possibly matching TRBD1 (5 bases). CDR1 and CDR2 from the germline V gene are MDHEN and SYDVKM. The ends were cut back, 1 base at V and 4 bases at J, with 13 bases in the middle. This CDR3 region has 16 residues. The CDR3 nucleotides are TGTGCCAGCAGTTTATTTGCAGGGCTTAGCACCGGGGAGCTGTTTTTT. Encoded protein: CASSLFAGLSTGELFF.

The CDR3 sequence is CASSEFPGEGYEQYF. The CDR3 coding sequence is TGCGCCAGCAGTGAGTTCCCAGGGGAAGGGTACGAGCAGTACTTC. The J gene is TRBJ2-7, the V gene TRBV10-1; the D gene is possibly TRBD1 (6 bases). The germline V gene has CDR1 WNHNN and CDR2 SYGVQD (reference sequence). The CDR3 totals 15 residues. V lost 1 base and J 4 bases, leaving 14 bases between the germline ends.

The chain couples TRBV6-6 to TRBJ2-5; weak D call: TRBD2 (6 bases). The CDR3 runs to 14 residues. Germline V gives CDR1 MNHNY, CDR2 SVGAGI (reference sequence). Trimming shortened V by 2 bases and J by 5 bases, and 12 bases separated the two germline ends. The CDR3 nucleotides are TGTGCCAGCAGTTACACAGTAGCGGACGAGACCCAGTACTTC. Translating it yields CASSYTVADETQYF.

The J gene is TRBJ2-2, the V gene TRBV14, with a possible D match to TRBD1 (5 bases). This CDR3 is built from 16 residues. V was shortened by 4 bases and J by 4 bases, with 16 bases between the two germline ends. Per the germline V gene, CDR1 is SGHDN and CDR2 is FVKESK. CDR3 nucleotides: TGTGCCAGCAGCCGTGGCGTGCAGGGAAGCACCGGGGAGCTGTTTTTT. As protein: CASSRGVQGSTGELFF.

This clone was seen only a few times. The chain carries TRBV19 and TRBJ1-2, with 8 positions matching TRBD1. The CDR3 spans 14 residues. Germline V CDR1 and CDR2: LNHDA, SQIVND (reference sequence). The V and J ends lost 5 bases and 6 bases, in that order; junction bases with no gene match: 8. The CDR3 loop is CASSSPGGGDGYTF. The CDR3 DNA reads TGTGCCAGTAGTTCACCAGGGGGCGGTGATGGCTACACCTTC.

V and J are TRBV6-5 and TRBJ1-2; 7 bases match TRBD1. The CDR3 extends over 13 amino acids. Germline CDR1 and CDR2: MNHEY and SVGAGI. J gave up 3 bases and V 2 bases, and 0 bases lay outside the gene matches. CDR3 loop: CASSYRGHYGYTF. CDR3 coding DNA: TGTGCCAGCAGTTACAGGGGGCACTATGGCTACACCTTC.

The chain carries TRBV2 and TRBJ2-2; possible D gene TRBD2, 6 bases. The CDR3 extends over 13 amino acids. The V and J ends lost 3 bases and 5 bases respectively, with 7 bases between them. CDR1 and CDR2 (germline): SNHLY, FYNNEI. The CDR3 bases are TGTGCCAGCAGTGAGGGGAGGACCGGGGAGCTGTTTTTT. Protein: CASSEGRTGELFF.

The chain is built from TRBV6-5 and TRBJ2-7, with 10 positions matching TRBD1. CDR1 and CDR2 (germline): MNHEY, SVGAGI. J gave up 1 base and V 6 bases, and 6 bases lay outside the gene matches. The CDR3 totals 15 residues. CDR3 residues: CASRVRDRGSYEQYF. The CDR3 region has the DNA TGTGCCAGCAGGGTACGGGACAGGGGATCCTACGAGCAGTACTTC.

The chain has TRBV5-1 and TRBJ2-7, with D possibly being TRBD1 (6 bases). V gave up 3 bases and J gave up 0 bases, with 10 bases separating them. The CDR3 covers 14 residues. Germline V gene lookup returns CDR1 SGHRS and CDR2 YFSETQ. CDR3 sequence: CASSSTGFSYEQYF. DNA of the CDR3: TGCGCCAGCAGCTCCACAGGGTTCTCCTACGAGCAGTACTTC. The full variable domain, in which reference TRBV5-1 and TRBJ2-7 provide the parts outside the CDR3, is KAGVTQTPRYLIKTRGQQVTLSCSPISGHRSVSWYQQTPGQGLQFLFEYFSETQRNKGNFPGRFSGRQFSNSRSEMNVSTLELGDSALYLCASSSTGFSYEQYFGPGTRLTVT.

The chain combines TRBV30 with TRBJ2-1; 7 bases map to TRBD1. CDR1 and CDR2 (germline): GTSNPN, SVGIG (reference sequence). The CDR3 is 12 residues long. After removal of 2 bases from V and 9 bases from J, the junction contained 4 bases not matched to a gene. The CDR3, as DNA: TGTGCCTGGAGTCCCGACAGGGTTGAGCAGTTCTTC. Its translation is CAWSPDRVEQFF. The whole variable domain, remainder taken from reference TRBV30 and TRBJ2-1, is SQTIHQWPATLVQPVGSPLSLECTVEGTSNPNLYWYRQAAGRGLQLLFYSVGIGQISSEVPQNLSASRPQDRQFILSSKKLLLSDSGFYLCAWSPDRVEQFFGPGTRLTVL.

The rearrangement uses TRBV6-4 and TRBJ2-3, with TRBD2 identical over 14 bases. The CDR3 is made up of 19 amino acids. The V and J ends lost 3 bases and 3 bases, in that order; junction bases with no gene match: 11. CDR1 MRHNA and CDR2 SNTAGT come from the germline V gene. In nucleotides, the CDR3 is TGTGCCAGCAGTGAGCGACTAGCGGGGGGGGCCGAAGAGACAGATACGCAGTATTTT. Its protein is CASSERLAGGAEETDTQYF.

The chain carries TRBV6-1 and TRBJ1-5; D unclear. Trimming removed 7 bases at V and 0 bases at J, with 10 bases between. Per germline, CDR1 MNHNS and CDR2 SASEGT. The CDR3 length is 14 residues. The DNA for the CDR3 is TGTGCCAGCACGCAGACAACTAGCAATCAGCCCCAGCATTTT. Protein sequence: CASTQTTSNQPQHF.

The V call is TRBV28, the J call TRBJ1-5; D is uncertain. Trimming took off 1 base at V and 7 bases at J, with 14 bases between the two ends. CDR3 size: 15 residues. Germline CDR1 MDHEN, CDR2 SYDVKM. CDR3 sequence reads: CASSLSSYDSQPQHF. CDR3 in DNA: TGTGCCAGCAGTTTATCCAGTTATGATTCACAGCCCCAGCATTTT.

The chain uses TRBV6-4 and TRBJ1-2; 10 bases map to TRBD1. CDR1 is MRHNA and CDR2 is SNTAGT in the germline V gene. The CDR3 consists of 15 residues. The J segment lost 3 bases and the V segment lost 7 bases, leaving 8 bases of the junction unmatched. This CDR3 reads CASIETGTGDYGYTF. CDR3 sequence (DNA): TGTGCCAGCATAGAGACCGGGACAGGGGACTATGGCTACACCTTC.

V usage is TRBV5-6 and J usage is TRBJ2-2, with 11 bases matching TRBD1. The CDR3 is made up of 17 amino acids. Germline V gene data show CDR1 as SGHDT and CDR2 as YYEEEE. The trim removed 0 bases at V and 7 bases at J, leaving 8 bases unmatched. The CDR3 region has the DNA TGTGCCAGCAGCTTGGCAGGACAGGGGGCACGGTACGGGGAGCTGTTTTTT. This sequence encodes CASSLAGQGARYGELFF.

The chain has TRBV4-2 and TRBJ2-7; D is possibly TRBD2 (7 bases). V was cut by 0 bases and J by 3 bases, with 15 bases left in between. The CDR3 contains 16 residues. The germline V gene has CDR1 LGHNA and CDR2 YNFKEQ. In nucleotides, the CDR3 is TGTGCCAGCAGCCAAGATAGTGGGGGGGCCAACTACGAGCAGTACTTC. This encodes CASSQDSGGANYEQYF.

V and J are TRBV5-1 and TRBJ1-2, with 8 bases aligning to TRBD1. With 4 bases clipped from V and 3 bases from J, the junction kept 8 bases outside the gene matches. The CDR3 consists of 15 residues. Germline CDR1 and CDR2: SGHRS and YFSETQ. CDR3 in amino acids: CASSVADRADYGYTF. In DNA form, the CDR3 reads TGCGCCAGCAGCGTGGCGGACAGGGCCGACTATGGCTACACCTTC.

The CDR3 reads CASSRDRGTDTQYF. CDR3 nucleotides: TGTGCCAGCAGCCGGGACAGGGGCACAGATACGCAGTATTTT. The chain uses TRBV4-2 and TRBJ2-3; 9 positions match TRBD1. V was pared by 4 bases and J by 1 base, with 0 bases of the junction left unmatched. There are 14 residues in the CDR3. The germline CDR1 and CDR2 sequences are LGHNA and YNFKEQ.

The genes are TRBV7-9 and TRBJ1-2; 8 bases align to TRBD1. CDR1 SEHNR and CDR2 FQNEAQ come from the germline V gene (reference sequence). The V and J ends lost 5 bases and 2 bases, in that order; junction bases with no gene match: 10. The CDR3 totals 16 residues. Here the CDR3 reads CASSPAGQAPNYGYTF. In nucleotides, the CDR3 is TGTGCCAGCAGCCCAGCGGGACAGGCTCCCAACTATGGCTACACCTTC. Drawing the rest from reference TRBV7-9 and TRBJ1-2, the complete variable domain is DTGVSQNPRHKITKRGQNVTFRCDPISEHNRLYWYRQTLGQGPEFLTYFQNEAQLEKSRLLSDRFSAERPKGSFSTLEIQRTEQGDSAMYLCASSPAGQAPNYGYTFGSGTRLTVV.

This chain joins TRBV29-1 and TRBJ2-3; 8 bases fit TRBD2. Germline V gives CDR1 SQVTM, CDR2 ANQGSEA. This CDR3 has 15 amino acids. The junction had 11 bases not matched to a gene; V was cut back by 8 bases and J by 1 base. The CDR3: CSSEGLGDGTDTQYF. CDR3 coding DNA: TGCAGCTCTGAGGGACTAGGGGACGGCACAGATACGCAGTATTTT.

This clone was counted once. The chain is built from TRBV10-1 and TRBJ2-7, with D possibly TRBD2 on 5 matching bases. The CDR3 is 16 residues long. CDR1 and CDR2 from the germline V gene are WNHNN and SYGVQD (reference sequence). With 2 bases removed from V and 7 bases from J, the gap between germline ends came to 21 bases. CDR3 in amino acids: CASSEETGIMAAEQYF. The CDR3 bases are TGCGCCAGCAGTGAGGAAACCGGGATCATGGCTGCGGAGCAGTACTTC.

Regarding this clone: The sample has other DNA sequences that encode this CDR3 too. J is TRBJ2-2 and V is TRBV9; 8 bases agree with TRBD2. J was trimmed by 1 base and V by 4 bases; bases with no gene match: 3. Germline loops: CDR1 SGDLS, CDR2 YYNGEE. The CDR3 length is 15 residues. CDR3 amino acids: CASSRTSGNTGELFF. The CDR3 nucleotides read TGTGCCAGCAGCCGTACTAGCGGGAACACCGGGGAGCTGTTTTTT.

The chain recombines TRBV18 with TRBJ2-3, with D unresolved. Germline V gives CDR1 KGHSH, CDR2 LQKENI. CDR3 length: 13 amino acids. Trimming removed 3 bases from V and 0 bases from J, with 4 bases in between. CDR3 in DNA: TGTGCCAGCTCACCTACTAGCACAGATACGCAGTATTTT. Its protein product is CASSPTSTDTQYF.

V and J are TRBV5-1 and TRBJ1-1; 7 bases map to TRBD1. Germline CDR1 SGHRS, CDR2 YFSETQ. The CDR3 is 16 amino acids. J gave up 2 bases and V 0 bases, and 7 bases lay outside the gene matches. CDR3 nucleotide sequence: TGCGCCAGCAGCTTGGGTAGGGACAGCATCAACACTGAAGCTTTCTTT. Its protein is CASSLGRDSINTEAFF. Drawing the rest from reference TRBV5-1 and TRBJ1-1, the complete variable domain is KAGVTQTPRYLIKTRGQQVTLSCSPISGHRSVSWYQQTPGQGLQFLFEYFSETQRNKGNFPGRFSGRQFSNSRSEMNVSTLELGDSALYLCASSLGRDSINTEAFFGQGTRLTVV.

V gene TRBV5-1 combines with J gene TRBJ2-1; TRBD2 matches at 8 bases. V dropped 2 bases and J dropped 9; count of bases not matched to a gene: 7. The CDR3 is 14 residues long. Germline V gives CDR1 SGHRS, CDR2 YFSETQ. The CDR3 DNA reads as TGCGCCAGCAGCTTAGCGGGAGACGTCCTTGAGCAGTTCTTC. As protein: CASSLAGDVLEQFF.

The chain uses TRBV4-2 and TRBJ2-7; D is possibly TRBD2 (6 bases). The V and J ends lost 0 bases and 3 bases respectively, with 15 bases between them. The CDR3 has 16 amino acids. Germline CDR1 and CDR2: LGHNA and YNFKEQ. The chain's CDR3 is CASSQDTGLSFYEQYF. DNA of the CDR3: TGTGCCAGCAGCCAAGATACGGGACTTTCCTTCTACGAGCAGTACTTC.